This TCR beta chain was sequenced in a study of cytomegalovirus exposure and HLA in healthy donors. The germline CDR1 and CDR2 sequences are DFQATT and SNEGSKA (reference sequence). Trimming removed 5 bases from V and 7 bases from J, with 9 bases in between. This CDR3 contains 11 residues. PCR involved 60 Vbeta and 13 Jbeta primers. Measured with immunoSEQ multiplex PCR; TCRdb has only the in-frame clones, and not every one. The sample includes about 200,000 clones, over 75% of them seen just once. Sequencing used PBMCs. The sequence was obtained from a male donor in good health and CMV-seronegative. The rearrangement uses TRBV20-1 and TRBJ2-1; D possibly corresponds to TRBD2 (6 bases). Here the CDR3 reads CSAGSGNEQFF. CDR3 nucleotides: TGCAGTGCTGGGAGCGGGAATGAGCAGTTCTTC.